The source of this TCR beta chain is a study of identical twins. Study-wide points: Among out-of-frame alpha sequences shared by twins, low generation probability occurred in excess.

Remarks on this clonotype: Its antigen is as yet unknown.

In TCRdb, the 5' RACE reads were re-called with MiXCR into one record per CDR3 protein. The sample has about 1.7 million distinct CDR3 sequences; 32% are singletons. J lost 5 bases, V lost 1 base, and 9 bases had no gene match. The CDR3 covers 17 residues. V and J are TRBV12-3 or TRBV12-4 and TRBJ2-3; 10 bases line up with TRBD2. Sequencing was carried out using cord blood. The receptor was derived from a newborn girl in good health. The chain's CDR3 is CASSLEVLAGVRDTQYF. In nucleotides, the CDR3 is TGTGCCAGCAGTTTAGAGGTCCTAGCGGGAGTGAGAGATACGCAGTATTTT.